A single T cell receptor (beta chain) is shown here with its context. The protocol was immunoSEQ multiplex PCR, while the TCRdb copy is restricted to in-frame clones and leaves out a portion. This table has around 150,000 clones, roughly 85% appearing once. These data come from a study of T cell responses to AZD1222 COVID-19 vaccine. The germline V gene encodes CDR1 KGHSH and CDR2 LQKENI. Trimming took 5 bases from V and 5 from J; bases not matched to a gene: 4. This CDR3 spans 15 amino acids. The sample consisted of peripheral blood, taken 28 days after the second dose of the MenACWY control vaccine. This TCR was recovered from an adult who received the MenACWY meningococcal vaccine as a control. The chain uses TRBV18 and TRBJ1-6; 9 bases are a match to TRBD1. The DNA of the CDR3 is TGTGCCAGCTCAGTACAGGGGGCGGATAATTCACCCCTCCACTTT. It encodes CASSVQGADNSPLHF. Full variable domain (remainder filled in from reference TRBV18 and TRBJ1-6): NAGVMQNPRHLVRRRGQEARLRCSPMKGHSHVYWYRQLPEEGLKFMVYLQKENIIDESGMPKERFSAEFPKEGPSILRIQQVVRGDSAAYFCASSVQGADNSPLHFGNGTRLTVT.